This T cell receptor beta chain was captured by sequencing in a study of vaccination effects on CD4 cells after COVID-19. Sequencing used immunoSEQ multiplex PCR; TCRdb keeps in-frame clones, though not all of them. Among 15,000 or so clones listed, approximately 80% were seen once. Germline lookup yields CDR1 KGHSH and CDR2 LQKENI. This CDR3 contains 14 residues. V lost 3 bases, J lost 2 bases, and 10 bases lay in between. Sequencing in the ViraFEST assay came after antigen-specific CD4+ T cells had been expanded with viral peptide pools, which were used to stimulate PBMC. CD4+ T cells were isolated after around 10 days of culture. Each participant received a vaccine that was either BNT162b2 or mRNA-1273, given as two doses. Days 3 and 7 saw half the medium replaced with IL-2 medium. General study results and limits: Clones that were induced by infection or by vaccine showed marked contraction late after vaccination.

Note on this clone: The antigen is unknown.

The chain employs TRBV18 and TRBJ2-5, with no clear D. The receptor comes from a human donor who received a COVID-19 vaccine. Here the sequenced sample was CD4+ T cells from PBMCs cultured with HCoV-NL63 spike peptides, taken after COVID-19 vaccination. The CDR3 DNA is TGTGCCAGCTCACCCCCGGAACCGCAAGAGACCCAGTACTTC. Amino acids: CASSPPEPQETQYF. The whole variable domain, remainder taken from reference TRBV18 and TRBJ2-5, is NAGVMQNPRHLVRRRGQEARLRCSPMKGHSHVYWYRQLPEEGLKFMVYLQKENIIDESGMPKERFSAEFPKEGPSILRIQQVVRGDSAAYFCASSPPEPQETQYFGPGTRLLVL.